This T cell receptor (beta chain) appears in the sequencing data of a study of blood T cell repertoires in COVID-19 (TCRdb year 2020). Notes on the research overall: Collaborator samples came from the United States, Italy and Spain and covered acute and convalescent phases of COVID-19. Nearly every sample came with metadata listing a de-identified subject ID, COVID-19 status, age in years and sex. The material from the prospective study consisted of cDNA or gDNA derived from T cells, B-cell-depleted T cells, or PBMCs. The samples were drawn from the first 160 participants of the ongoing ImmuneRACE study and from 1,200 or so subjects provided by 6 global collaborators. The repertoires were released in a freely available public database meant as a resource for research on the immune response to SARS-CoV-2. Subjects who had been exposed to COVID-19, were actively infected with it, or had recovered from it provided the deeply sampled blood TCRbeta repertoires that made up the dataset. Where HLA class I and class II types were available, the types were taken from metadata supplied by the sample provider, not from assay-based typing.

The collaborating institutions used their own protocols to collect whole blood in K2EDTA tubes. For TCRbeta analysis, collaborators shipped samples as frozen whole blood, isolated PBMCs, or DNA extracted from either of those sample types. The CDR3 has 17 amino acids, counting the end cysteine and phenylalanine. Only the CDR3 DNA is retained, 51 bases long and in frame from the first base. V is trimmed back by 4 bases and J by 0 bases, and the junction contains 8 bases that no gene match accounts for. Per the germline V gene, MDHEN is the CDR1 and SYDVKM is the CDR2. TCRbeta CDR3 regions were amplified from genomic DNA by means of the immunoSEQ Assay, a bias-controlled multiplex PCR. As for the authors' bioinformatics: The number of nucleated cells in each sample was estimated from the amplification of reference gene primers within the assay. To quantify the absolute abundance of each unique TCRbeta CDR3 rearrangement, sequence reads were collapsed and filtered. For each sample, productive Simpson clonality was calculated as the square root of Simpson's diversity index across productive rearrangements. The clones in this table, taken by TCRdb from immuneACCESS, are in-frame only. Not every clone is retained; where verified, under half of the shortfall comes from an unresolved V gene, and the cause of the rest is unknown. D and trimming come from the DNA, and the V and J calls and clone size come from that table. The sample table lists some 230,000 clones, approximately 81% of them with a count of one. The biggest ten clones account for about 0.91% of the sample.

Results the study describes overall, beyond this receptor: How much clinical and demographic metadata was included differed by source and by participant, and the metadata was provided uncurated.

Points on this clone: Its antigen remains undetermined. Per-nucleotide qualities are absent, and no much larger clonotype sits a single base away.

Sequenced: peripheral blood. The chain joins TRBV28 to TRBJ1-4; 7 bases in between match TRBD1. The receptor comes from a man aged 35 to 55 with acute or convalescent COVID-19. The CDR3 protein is CASSYVDRVATNEKLFF. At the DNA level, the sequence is TGTGCCAGCAGTTATGTTGACAGGGTGGCAACTAATGAAAAACTGTTTTTT.